This T cell receptor (beta chain) was observed in a study of CD8 T cells in Susac syndrome (dated by TCRdb to about 2019). With respect to the entire study: Repertoire sequencing was used to test whether CD8+ T cell activation and differentiation in Susac syndrome was antigen driven. Here is what the overall study found, with its caveats: The study acknowledged that relatively few individuals were included in the TCR sequencing and HLA analysis.

Peripheral blood CD8+ and CD4+ T cells from healthy donors, Susac syndrome patients and multiple sclerosis patients were profiled by high-throughput TCR beta sequencing. The multiple sclerosis controls were treatment-naive patients whose relapsing-remitting disease, either stable or active, fulfilled the revised McDonald criteria. Bulk CD8+ and CD4+ T cells were purified by magnetic negative isolation, whereas CD8+ TEMRA cells were enriched by FACS. Blood was drawn into EDTA tubes, processed within 24 hours, and PBMCs were isolated by density gradient centrifugation. PBMCs intended for TCR sequencing were cryopreserved in liquid nitrogen and were subsequently thawed in a 37 degrees C water bath. The sorted or isolated CD4+, CD8+ and CD8+ TEMRA cells reached a purity of at least 90%. V loses 7 bases of germline sequence and J loses 4 bases, and the interval between the two ends is 9 bases. CDR1 and CDR2 were assigned from the germline V gene as MDHEN and SYDVKM. The CDR3 starts with the cysteine, ends with the phenylalanine, and has 12 residues. Only the CDR3 part of the read is kept: 36 bases, read in frame from the first base.

RNA was extracted using the RNeasy kit, and about 0.5 to 1 ug of the RNA was reverse transcribed with random hexamers. TCR beta CDR3 regions were amplified with the immunoSEQ multiplex PCR assay covering 54 Vbeta and 13 Jbeta segments. Bias from PCR amplification was corrected by using a synthetic template baseline for primer optimization and for computational correction. The authors processed their data as follows. Reads were annotated to V, D and J genes per IMGT and analyzed with immunoSEQ Analyzer, keeping only productive sequences. To calculate clonality, Shannon entropy was normalized by log2 of the number of productive unique sequences and then subtracted from one. For each patient and control, public and private clones were evaluated among the 100 most prevalent clones. Susac-specific clones were defined as absent from healthy and MS cohorts, approximately 1,000 published viral clones and other ImmuneACCESS disease sequences. TCRdb ran its own pipeline on the public reads, namely fastp trimming at Q25 and MiXCR clone calling, and kept in-frame beta chains. Under each unique CDR3 protein, matching rows form one entry showing the most common genes and DNA. TCRdb, not the original authors, processed these V and J calls. For this sample there are a few hundred thousand distinct CDR3 sequences; approximately 95% appear just once. The leading ten clones occupy about 0.091% of the sample.

Notes on this clonotype: Its target antigen remains unknown. Base-call qualities are not available, and no considerably larger clone is one nucleotide away.

In this chain, TRBV28 is recombined with TRBJ2-3, with no confident D gene call. This clonotype originated in a human donor with multiple sclerosis. The source material was CD4+ T cells from PBMCs. The CDR3 protein sequence reads: CASTEVADTQYF. The DNA sequence is as follows: TGTGCCAGCACTGAGGTAGCAGATACGCAGTATTTT.